A selection of T cell receptor beta chains follows, all from one sample in a study of shared clonotypes between healthy human individuals. Assay: immunoSEQ multiplex PCR; the TCRdb copy retains only in-frame clones and omits some. This sample has fewer than 2.5 million clones; more than 85% occur once, and the top ten carry 0.36%. Source material: naive CD4+ T cells from PBMCs. Every receptor here comes from a man aged 18 to 30 in good health. Some clones in this sample may be carry-over from other donors' samples. Each CDR3 is given with its conserved first and last residue. The order of the fields is D gene, V gene, CDR3 protein. The D gene is left open where the match is weak.

>TRBD1|TRBV5-1
CASSPQGPGVTDTQYF
>TRBD1|TRBV6-6
CATRPGGSTDTQYF
>NA|TRBV5-6
CASSLAPGGGTEAFF
>NA|TRBV20-1
CSARERTEAFF
>NA|TRBV9
CASSVNQPSVGNEQFF
>TRBD2|TRBV4-1
CASSQEASGRPSRTDTQYF
>NA|TRBV9
CASSVLGAGELFF
>NA|TRBV10-3
CAISEGLGNTGELFF
>NA|TRBV6-5
CASSSTALAKNIQYF
>TRBD2|TRBV30
CAWDSSGRLETQYF
>NA|TRBV28
CATQGGAREQYF
>TRBD1|TRBV29-1
CSILDRGGGNTIYF
>NA|TRBV5-1
CASSHTANYGYTF
>NA|TRBV30
CAWSSDRIHGSNQPQHF
>NA|TRBV2
CASSETGWTEAFF
>TRBD2|TRBV10-3
CAISEAGVQSEQYF
>NA|TRBV7-6
CASSLASGANVLTF
>NA|TRBV30
CAWSPGALQGDTQYF
>NA|TRBV5-1
CASSPDRLTRGTDTQYF
>TRBD2|TRBV5-1
CASSLAASGSGTDTQYF
>NA|TRBV15
CATGQGYNEQFF
>NA|TRBV6-5
CASSYRNRVGEKLFF
>NA|TRBV29-1
CSVGRGPEAFF
>TRBD1|TRBV10-3
CAISTRTGAYEQYF
>NA|TRBV19
CASSATGNTEAFF
>NA|TRBV7-9
CASSGSGVSNQPQHF
>NA|TRBV7-2
CASSLGSSPYTGELFF
>NA|TRBV9
CASSVGTQISNEKLFF